This T cell receptor (beta chain) was identified in a study of CD8 T cells in Susac syndrome. RNA in amounts of roughly 0.5 to 1 ug was reverse transcribed with random hexamers. Amplification of TCR beta CDR3 spanned 54 Vbeta and 13 Jbeta via immunoSEQ multiplex PCR. TCRdb redid the calling of the immunoSEQ multiplex PCR reads with MiXCR, one entry per CDR3 protein. The data show 200,000 to 250,000 distinct CDR3 sequences, about 90% seen once. In germline, CDR1 is SEHNR, CDR2 FQNEAQ (reference sequence). The CDR3 has 13 amino acids. The V gene lost 5 bases and the J gene lost 3 bases, with 10 bases spanning the gap.

The specimen was CD8+ T cells from PBMCs. The chain links TRBV7-9 to TRBJ1-1; no definite D call. The receptor was derived from a human donor with multiple sclerosis. The CDR3 nucleotides read TGTGCCAGCAGCGTGATGGTGGACACTGAAGCTTTCTTT. This codes for CASSVMVDTEAFF.